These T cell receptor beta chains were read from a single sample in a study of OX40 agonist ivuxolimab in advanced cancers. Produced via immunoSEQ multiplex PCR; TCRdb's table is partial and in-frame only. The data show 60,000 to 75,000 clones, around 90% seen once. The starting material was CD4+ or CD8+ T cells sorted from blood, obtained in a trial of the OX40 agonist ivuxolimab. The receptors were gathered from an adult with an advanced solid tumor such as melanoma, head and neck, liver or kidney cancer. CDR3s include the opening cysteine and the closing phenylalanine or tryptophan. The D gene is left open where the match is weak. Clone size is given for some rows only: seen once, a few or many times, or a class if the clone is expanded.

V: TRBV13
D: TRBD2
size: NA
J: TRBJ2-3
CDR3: CASSLGRTSGRDTQYF
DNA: TGTGCCAGCAGCTTAGGCCGAACTAGCGGGAGGGATACGCAGTATTTT

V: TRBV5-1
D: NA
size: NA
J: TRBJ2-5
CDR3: CASSLEPNQQETQYF
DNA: TGCGCCAGCAGCTTGGAACCGAATCAACAAGAGACCCAGTACTTC

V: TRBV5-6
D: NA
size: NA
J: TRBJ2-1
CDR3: CASSLAGNEQFF
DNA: TGTGCCAGCAGCTTGGCAGGGAATGAGCAGTTCTTC

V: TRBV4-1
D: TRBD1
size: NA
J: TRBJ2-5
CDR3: CASSHPGQGRETQYF
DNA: TGCGCCAGCAGCCACCCCGGACAGGGTAGAGAGACCCAGTACTTC

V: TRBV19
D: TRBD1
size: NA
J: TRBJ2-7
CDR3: CASSPQTGREQYF
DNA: TGTGCCAGTAGTCCCCAGACAGGGCGGGAGCAGTACTTC

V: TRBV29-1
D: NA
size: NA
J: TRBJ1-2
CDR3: CSDRADYGYTF
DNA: TGCAGCGACAGGGCGGACTATGGCTACACCTTC

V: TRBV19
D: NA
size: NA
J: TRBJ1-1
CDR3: CASSISENTEAFF
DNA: TGTGCCAGTAGTATTAGTGAGAACACTGAAGCTTTCTTT

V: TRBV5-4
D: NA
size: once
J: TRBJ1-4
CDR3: CASSPDGTNEKLFF
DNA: TGTGCCAGCAGCCCCGACGGGACTAATGAAAAACTGTTTTTT

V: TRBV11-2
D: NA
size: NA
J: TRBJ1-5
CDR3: CASSLVGNQPQHF
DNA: TGTGCCAGCAGCTTAGTAGGCAATCAGCCCCAGCATTTT

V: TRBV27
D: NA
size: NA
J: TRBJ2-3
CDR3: CASSNTGASTDTQYF
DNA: TGTGCCAGCAGCAATACAGGTGCTAGCACAGATACGCAGTATTTT

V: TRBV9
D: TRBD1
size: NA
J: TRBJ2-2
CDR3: CASSVAGTGLSGELFF
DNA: TGTGCCAGCAGCGTGGCCGGGACAGGGTTGTCCGGGGAGCTGTTTTTT

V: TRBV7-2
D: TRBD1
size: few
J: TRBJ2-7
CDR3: CASSLGTAPSYEQYF
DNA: TGTGCCAGCAGCTTGGGGACAGCCCCCTCCTACGAGCAGTACTTC

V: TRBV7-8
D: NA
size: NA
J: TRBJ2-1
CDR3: CASSLAQLSSYNEQFF
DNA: TGTGCCAGCAGCTTGGCTCAGCTGAGCTCCTACAATGAGCAGTTCTTC

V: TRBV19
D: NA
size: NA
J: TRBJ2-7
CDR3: CASSIEYGHSSYEQYF
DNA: TGTGCCAGTAGTATAGAGTACGGACACTCATCCTACGAGCAGTACTTC

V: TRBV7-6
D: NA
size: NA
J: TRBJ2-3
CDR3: CASSIYGGVADTQYF
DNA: TGTGCCAGCAGCATCTATGGCGGGGTAGCAGATACGCAGTATTTT

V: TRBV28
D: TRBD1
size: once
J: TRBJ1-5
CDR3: CASSLRGLQPQHF
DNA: TGTGCCAGCAGTTTGAGGGGGCTCCAGCCCCAGCATTTT

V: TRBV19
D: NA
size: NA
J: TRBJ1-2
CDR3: CASSMTVNYGYTF
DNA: TGTGCCAGTAGTATGACCGTGAACTATGGCTACACCTTC

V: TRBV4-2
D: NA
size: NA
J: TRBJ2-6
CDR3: CASSQEFLEYGANVLTF
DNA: TGTGCCAGCAGCCAAGAGTTCTTAGAATACGGGGCCAACGTCCTGACTTTC

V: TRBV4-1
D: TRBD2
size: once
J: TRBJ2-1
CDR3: CASSELAEQFF
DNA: TGCGCCAGCAGCGAACTAGCGGAGCAGTTCTTC

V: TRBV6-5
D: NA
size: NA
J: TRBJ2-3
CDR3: CASSSTQVNQDTQYF
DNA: TGTGCCAGCAGTTCTACACAGGTCAACCAGGATACGCAGTATTTT

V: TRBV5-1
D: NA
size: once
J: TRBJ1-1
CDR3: CASSLAGTPNTEAFF
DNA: TGCGCCAGCAGCCTTGCCGGGACACCGAACACTGAAGCTTTCTTT

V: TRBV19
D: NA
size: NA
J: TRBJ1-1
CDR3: CATLDTHGGNTEAFF
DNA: TGTGCCACCTTGGACACTCATGGAGGGAACACTGAAGCTTTCTTT